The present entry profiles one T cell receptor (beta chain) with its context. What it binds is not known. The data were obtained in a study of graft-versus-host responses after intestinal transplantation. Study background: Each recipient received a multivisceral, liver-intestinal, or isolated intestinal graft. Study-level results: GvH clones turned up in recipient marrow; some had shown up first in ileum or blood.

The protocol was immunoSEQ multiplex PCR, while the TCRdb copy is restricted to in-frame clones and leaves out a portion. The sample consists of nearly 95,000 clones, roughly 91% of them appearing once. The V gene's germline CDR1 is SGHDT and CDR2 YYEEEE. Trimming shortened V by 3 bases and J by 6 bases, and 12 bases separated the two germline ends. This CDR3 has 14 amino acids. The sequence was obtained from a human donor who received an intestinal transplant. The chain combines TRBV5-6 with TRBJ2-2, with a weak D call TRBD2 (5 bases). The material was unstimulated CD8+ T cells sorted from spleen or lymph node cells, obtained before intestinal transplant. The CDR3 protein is CASSWADLSGELFF. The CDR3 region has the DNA TGTGCCAGCAGCTGGGCGGACTTATCCGGGGAGCTGTTTTTT.